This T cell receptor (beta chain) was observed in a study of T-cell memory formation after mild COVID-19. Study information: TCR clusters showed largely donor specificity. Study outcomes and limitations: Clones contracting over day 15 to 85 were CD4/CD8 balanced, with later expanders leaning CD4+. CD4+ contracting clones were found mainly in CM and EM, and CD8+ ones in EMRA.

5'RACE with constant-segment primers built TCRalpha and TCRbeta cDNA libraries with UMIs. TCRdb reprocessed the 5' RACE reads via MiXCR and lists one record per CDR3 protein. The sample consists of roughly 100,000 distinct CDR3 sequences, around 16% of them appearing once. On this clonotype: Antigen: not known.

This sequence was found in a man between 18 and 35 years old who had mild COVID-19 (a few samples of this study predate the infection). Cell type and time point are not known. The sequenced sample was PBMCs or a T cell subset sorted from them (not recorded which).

The CDR3 DNA follows: TGCGCCAGCAGCCAAAAGACCCACCTCACCGGGGAGCTGTTTTTT. The encoded protein is CASSQKTHLTGELFF. The chain uses TRBV4-1 and TRBJ2-2; no definite D call. The V end lost 2 bases, the J end lost 4 bases, and 11 bases lay between the germline ends. The CDR3 is made up of 15 amino acids. CDR1 and CDR2 from the germline V gene are MGHRA and YSYEKL.